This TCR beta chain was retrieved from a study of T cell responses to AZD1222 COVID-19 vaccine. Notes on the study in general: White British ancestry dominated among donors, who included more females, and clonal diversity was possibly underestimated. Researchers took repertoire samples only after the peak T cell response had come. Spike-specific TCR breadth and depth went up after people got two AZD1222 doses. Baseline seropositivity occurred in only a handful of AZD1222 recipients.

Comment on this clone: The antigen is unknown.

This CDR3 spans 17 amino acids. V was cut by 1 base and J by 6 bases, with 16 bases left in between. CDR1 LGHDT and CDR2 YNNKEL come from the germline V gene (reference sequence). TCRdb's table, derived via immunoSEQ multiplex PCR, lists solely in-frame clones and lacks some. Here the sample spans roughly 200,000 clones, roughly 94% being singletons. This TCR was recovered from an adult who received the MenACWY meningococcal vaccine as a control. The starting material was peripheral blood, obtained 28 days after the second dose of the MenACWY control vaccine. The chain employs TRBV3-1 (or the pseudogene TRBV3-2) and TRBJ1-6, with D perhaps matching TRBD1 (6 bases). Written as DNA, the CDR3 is TGTGCCAGCAGCCAAGTTCTCGGGGGGCCTATTAATTCACCCCTCCACTTT. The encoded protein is CASSQVLGGPINSPLHF.